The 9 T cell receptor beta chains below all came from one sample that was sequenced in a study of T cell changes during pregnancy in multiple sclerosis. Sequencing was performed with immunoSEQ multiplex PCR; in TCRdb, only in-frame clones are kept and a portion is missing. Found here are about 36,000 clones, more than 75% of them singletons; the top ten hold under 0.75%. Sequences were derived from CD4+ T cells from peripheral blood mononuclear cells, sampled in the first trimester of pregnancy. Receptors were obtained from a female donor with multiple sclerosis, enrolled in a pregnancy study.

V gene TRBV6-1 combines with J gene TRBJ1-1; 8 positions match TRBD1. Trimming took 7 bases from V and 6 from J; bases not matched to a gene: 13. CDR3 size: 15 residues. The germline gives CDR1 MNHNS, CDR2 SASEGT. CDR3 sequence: CASTRGRVVGAEAFF. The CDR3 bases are TGTGCCAGCACCAGGGGGCGCGTAGTTGGCGCTGAAGCTTTCTTT.

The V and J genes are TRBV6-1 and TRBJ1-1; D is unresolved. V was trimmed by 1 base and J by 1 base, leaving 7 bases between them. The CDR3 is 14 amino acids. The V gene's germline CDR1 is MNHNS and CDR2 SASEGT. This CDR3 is CASSEDPGNTEAFF. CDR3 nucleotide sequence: TGTGCCAGCAGTGAAGACCCCGGGAACACTGAAGCTTTCTTT.

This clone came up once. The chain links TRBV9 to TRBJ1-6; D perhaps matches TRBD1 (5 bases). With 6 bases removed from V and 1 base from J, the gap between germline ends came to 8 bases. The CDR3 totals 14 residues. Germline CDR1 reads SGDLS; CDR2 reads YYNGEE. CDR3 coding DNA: TGTGCCAGCACGGGGGGGTCCTATAATTCACCCCTCCACTTT. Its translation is CASTGGSYNSPLHF.

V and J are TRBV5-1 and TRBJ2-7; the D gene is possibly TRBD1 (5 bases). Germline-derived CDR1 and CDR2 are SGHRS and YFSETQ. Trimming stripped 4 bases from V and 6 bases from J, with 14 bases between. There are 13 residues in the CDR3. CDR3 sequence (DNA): TGCGCCAGCAGCCCCCACGTGGGGCGCGAGCAGTACTTC. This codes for CASSPHVGREQYF.

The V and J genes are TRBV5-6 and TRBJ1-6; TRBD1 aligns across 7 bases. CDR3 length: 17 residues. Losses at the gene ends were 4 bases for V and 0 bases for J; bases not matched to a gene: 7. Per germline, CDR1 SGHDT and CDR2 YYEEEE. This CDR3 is CASSPGQSGSYNSPLHF. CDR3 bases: TGTGCCAGCAGCCCGGGACAGTCCGGCTCCTATAATTCACCCCTCCACTTT.

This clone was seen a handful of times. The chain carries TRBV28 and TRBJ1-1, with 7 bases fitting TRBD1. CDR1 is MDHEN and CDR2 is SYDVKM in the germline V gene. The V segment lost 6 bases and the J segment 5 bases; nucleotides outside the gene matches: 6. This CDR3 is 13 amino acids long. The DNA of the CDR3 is TGTGCCAGCAGGAGACAGGGTGGGACTGAAGCTTTCTTT. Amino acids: CASRRQGGTEAFF.

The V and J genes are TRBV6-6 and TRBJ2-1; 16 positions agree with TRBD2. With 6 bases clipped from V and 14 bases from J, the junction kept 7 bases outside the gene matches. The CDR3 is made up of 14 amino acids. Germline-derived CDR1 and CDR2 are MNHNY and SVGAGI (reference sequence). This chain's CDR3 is CASRGLAGGPGEFF. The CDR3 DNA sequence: TGTGCCAGCAGGGGACTAGCGGGAGGGCCGGGCGAGTTCTTC.

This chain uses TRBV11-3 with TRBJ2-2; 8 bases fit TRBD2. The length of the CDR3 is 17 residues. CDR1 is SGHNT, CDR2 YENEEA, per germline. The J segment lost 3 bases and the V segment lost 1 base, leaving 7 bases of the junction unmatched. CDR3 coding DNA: TGTGCCAGCAGCTTAGGTACCCTAGCGGGCTACACCGGGGAGCTGTTTTTT. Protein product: CASSLGTLAGYTGELFF.

In DNA form, the CDR3 reads TGTGCCAGCAGTTTTGTACAGGTTCCCTTGTTGACCTTC. Translating gives CASSFVQVPLLTF. The V call is TRBV27, the J call TRBJ1-2, with TRBD1 as a possible D gene (5 bases). The CDR3 totals 13 residues. The ends were cut back, 3 bases at V and 14 bases at J, with 19 bases in the middle. CDR1 and CDR2 (germline): MNHEY, SMNVEV (reference sequence).